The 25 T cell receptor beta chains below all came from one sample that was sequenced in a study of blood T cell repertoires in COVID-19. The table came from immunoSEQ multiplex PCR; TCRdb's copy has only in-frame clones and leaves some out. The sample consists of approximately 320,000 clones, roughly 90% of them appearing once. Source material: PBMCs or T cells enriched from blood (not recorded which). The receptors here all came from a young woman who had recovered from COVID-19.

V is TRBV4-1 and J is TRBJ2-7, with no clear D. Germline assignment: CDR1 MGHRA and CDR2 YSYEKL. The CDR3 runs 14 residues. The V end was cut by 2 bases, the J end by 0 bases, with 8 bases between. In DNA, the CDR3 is TGCGCCAGCAGCCAATCACCGAGCTCCTACGAGCAGTACTTC. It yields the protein CASSQSPSSYEQYF.

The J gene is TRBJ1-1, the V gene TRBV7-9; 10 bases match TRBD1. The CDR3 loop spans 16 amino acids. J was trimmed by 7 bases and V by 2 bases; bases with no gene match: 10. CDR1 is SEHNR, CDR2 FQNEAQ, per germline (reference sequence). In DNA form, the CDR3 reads TGTGCCAGCAGCTTACTGTGGGGACAGGGGATGGTTGAAGCTTTCTTT. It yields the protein CASSLLWGQGMVEAFF.

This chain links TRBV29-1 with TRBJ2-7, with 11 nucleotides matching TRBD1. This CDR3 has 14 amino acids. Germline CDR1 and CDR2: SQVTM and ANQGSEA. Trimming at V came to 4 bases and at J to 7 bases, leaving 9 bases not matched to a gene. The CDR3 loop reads CSVALDRGPREQYF. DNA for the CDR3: TGCAGCGTTGCGCTGGACAGGGGGCCTCGGGAGCAGTACTTC.

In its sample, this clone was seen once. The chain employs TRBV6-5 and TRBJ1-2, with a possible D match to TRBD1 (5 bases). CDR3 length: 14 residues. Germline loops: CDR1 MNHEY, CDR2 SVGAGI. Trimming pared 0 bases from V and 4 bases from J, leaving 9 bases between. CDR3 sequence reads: CASSYSEGSYGYTF. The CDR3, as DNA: TGTGCCAGCAGTTACTCGGAGGGGAGCTATGGCTACACCTTC.

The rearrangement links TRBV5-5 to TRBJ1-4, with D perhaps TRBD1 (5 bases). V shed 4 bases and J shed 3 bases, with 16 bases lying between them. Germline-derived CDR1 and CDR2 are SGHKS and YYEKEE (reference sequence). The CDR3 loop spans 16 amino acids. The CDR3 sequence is CASSPSPTVSNEKLFF. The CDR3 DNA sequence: TGTGCCAGCAGCCCCTCCCCGACAGTCTCTAATGAAAAACTGTTTTTT. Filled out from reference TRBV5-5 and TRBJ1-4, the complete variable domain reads DAGVTQSPTHLIKTRGQQVTLRCSPISGHKSVSWYQQVLGQGPQFIFQYYEKEERGRGNFPDRFSARQFPNYSSELNVNALLLGDSALYLCASSPSPTVSNEKLFFGSGTQLSVL.

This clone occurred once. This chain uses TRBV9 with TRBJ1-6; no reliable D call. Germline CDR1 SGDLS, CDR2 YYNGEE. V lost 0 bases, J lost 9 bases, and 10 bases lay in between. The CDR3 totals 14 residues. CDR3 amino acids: CASSVASAGSPLHF. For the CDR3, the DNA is TGTGCCAGCAGCGTAGCCTCAGCAGGTTCACCCCTCCACTTT. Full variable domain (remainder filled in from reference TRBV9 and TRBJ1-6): DSGVTQTPKHLITATGQRVTLRCSPRSGDLSVYWYQQSLDQGLQFLIQYYNGEERAKGNILERFSAQQFPDLHSELNLSSLELGDSALYFCASSVASAGSPLHFGNGTRLTVT.

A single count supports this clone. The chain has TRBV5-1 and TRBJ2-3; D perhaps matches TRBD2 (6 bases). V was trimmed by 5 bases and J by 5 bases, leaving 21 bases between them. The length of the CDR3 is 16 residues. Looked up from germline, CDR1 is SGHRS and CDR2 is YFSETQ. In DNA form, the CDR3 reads TGCGCCAGCAGTCCAACGGGGCCTAGCGTCGGAGATACGCAGTATTTT. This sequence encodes CASSPTGPSVGDTQYF.

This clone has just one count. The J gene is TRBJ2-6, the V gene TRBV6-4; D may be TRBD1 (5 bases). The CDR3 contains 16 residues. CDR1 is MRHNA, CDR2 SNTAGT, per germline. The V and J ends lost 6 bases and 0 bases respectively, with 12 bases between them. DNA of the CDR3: TGTGCCAGCAGCGCTGACAGCATCTCTGGGGCCAACGTCCTGACTTTC. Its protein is CASSADSISGANVLTF.

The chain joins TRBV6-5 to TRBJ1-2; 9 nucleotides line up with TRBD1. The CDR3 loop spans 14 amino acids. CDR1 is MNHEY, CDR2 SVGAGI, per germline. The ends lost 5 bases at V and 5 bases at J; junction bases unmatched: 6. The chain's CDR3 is CASSTTGGSYGYTF. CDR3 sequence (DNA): TGTGCCAGCAGTACGACAGGGGGATCTTATGGCTACACCTTC.

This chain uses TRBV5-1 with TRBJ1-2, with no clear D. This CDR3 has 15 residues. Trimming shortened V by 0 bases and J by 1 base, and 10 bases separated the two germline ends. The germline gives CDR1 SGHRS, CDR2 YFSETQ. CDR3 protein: CASSLVSDYNYGYTF. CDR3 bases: TGCGCCAGCAGCTTGGTGTCAGATTATAACTATGGCTACACCTTC.

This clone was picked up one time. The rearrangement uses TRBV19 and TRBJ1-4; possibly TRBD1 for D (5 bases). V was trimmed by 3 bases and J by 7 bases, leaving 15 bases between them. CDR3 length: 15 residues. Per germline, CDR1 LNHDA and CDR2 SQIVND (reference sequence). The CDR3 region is CASSIRDLGGEKLFF. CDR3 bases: TGTGCCAGTAGTATTCGGGACTTAGGTGGTGAAAAACTGTTTTTT.

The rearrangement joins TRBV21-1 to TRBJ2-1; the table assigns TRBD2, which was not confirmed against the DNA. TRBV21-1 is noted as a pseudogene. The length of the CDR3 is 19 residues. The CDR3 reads CASSKGNKREGPDNNEQFF. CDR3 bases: TGTGCCAGCAGCAAAGGAAATAAGCGGGAGGGCCCCGACAACAATGAGCAGTTCTTC.

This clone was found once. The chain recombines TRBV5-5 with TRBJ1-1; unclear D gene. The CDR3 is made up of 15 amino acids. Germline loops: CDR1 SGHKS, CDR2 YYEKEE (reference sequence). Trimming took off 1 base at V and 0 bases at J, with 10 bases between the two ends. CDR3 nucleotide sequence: TGTGCCAGCAGCTTGCGGTACGGAGTGAACACTGAAGCTTTCTTT. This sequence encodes CASSLRYGVNTEAFF.

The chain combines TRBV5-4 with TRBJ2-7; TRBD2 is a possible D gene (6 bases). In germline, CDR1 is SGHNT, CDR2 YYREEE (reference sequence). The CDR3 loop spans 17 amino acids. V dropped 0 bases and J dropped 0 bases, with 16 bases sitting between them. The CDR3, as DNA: TGTGCCAGCAGCTTGGTGTGGGGGGACGGGAGCTCCTACGAGCAGTACTTC. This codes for CASSLVWGDGSSYEQYF.

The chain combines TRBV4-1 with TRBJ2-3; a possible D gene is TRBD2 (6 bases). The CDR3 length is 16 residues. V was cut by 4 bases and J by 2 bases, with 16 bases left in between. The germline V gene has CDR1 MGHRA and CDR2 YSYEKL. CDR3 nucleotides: TGCGCCAGCAGCCGCAAATTCGGCGGGGACACAGATACGCAGTATTTT. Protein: CASSRKFGGDTDTQYF.

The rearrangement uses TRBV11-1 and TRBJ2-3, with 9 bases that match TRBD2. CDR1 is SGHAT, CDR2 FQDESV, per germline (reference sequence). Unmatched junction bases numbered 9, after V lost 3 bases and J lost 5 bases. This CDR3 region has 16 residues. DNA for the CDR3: TGTGCCAGCAGCTTGTCGGGAGCGGGAGGAGTAGATACGCAGTATTTT. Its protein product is CASSLSGAGGVDTQYF.

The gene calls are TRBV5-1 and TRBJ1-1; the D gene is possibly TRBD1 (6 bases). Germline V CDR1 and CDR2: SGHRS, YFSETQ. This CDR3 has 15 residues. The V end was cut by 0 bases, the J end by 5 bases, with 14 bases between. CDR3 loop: CASSLAQGFGTEAFF. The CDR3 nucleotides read TGCGCCAGCAGCTTGGCCCAGGGGTTTGGGACTGAAGCTTTCTTT.

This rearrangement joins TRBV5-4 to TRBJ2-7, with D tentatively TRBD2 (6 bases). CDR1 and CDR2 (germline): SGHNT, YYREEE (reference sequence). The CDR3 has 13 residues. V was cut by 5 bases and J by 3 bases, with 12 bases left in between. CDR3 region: CASSYETSYEQYF. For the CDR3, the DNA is TGTGCCAGCAGTTACGAGACTAGCTACGAGCAGTACTTC.

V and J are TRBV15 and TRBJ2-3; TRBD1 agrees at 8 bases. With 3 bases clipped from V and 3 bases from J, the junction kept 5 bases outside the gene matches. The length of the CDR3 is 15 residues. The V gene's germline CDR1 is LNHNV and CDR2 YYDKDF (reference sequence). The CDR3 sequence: CATSSRQGATDTQYF. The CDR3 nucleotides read TGTGCCACCAGCAGTCGCCAGGGGGCTACAGATACGCAGTATTTT. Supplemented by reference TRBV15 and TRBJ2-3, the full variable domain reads DAMVIQNPRYQVTQFGKPVTLSCSQTLNHNVMYWYQQKSSQAPKLLFHYYDKDFNNEADTPDNFQSRRPNTSFCFLDIRSPGLGDTAMYLCATSSRQGATDTQYFGPGTRLTVL.

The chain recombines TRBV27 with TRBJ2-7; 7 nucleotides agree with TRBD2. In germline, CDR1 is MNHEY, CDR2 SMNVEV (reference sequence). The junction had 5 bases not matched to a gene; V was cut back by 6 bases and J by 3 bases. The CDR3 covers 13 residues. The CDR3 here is CASRRAGVYEQYF. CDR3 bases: TGTGCCAGCAGGAGGGCGGGGGTCTACGAGCAGTACTTC.

DNA of the CDR3: TGTGCCAGCCTGGACAGGGGGCAGAACACCATATATTTT. As protein: CASLDRGQNTIYF. This chain joins TRBV28 and TRBJ1-3; 11 nucleotides line up with TRBD1. CDR1 is MDHEN and CDR2 is SYDVKM in the germline V gene. V lost 8 bases and J lost 7; bases outside the gene matches: 4. CDR3 size: 13 residues.

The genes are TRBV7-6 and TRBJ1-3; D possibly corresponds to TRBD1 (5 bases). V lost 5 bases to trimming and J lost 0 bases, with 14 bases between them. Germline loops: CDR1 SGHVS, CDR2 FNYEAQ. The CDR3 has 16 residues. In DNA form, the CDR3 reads TGTGCCAGCAGCCCCGGGACTTCAAGCTCTGGAAACACCATATATTTT. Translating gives CASSPGTSSSGNTIYF.

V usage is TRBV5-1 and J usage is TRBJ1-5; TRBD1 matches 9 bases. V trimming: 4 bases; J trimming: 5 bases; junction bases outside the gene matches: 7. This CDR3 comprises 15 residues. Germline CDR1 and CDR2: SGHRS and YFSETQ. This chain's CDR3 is CASSPRTGEDQPQHF. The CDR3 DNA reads TGCGCCAGCAGCCCGAGGACAGGGGAGGATCAGCCCCAGCATTTT.

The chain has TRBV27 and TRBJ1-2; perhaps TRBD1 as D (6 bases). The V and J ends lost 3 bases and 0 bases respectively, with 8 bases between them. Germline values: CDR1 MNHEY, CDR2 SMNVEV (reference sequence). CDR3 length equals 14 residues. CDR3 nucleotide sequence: TGTGCCAGCAGTTTTCAGGGGTCTAACTATGGCTACACCTTC. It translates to CASSFQGSNYGYTF.

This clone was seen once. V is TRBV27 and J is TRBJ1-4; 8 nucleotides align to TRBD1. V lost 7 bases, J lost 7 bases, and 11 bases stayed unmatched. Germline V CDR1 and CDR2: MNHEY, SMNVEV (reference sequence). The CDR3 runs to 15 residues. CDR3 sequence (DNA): TGTGCCAGCACCTCACCCGGACAGGGCACTGAAAAACTGTTTTTT. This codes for CASTSPGQGTEKLFF.